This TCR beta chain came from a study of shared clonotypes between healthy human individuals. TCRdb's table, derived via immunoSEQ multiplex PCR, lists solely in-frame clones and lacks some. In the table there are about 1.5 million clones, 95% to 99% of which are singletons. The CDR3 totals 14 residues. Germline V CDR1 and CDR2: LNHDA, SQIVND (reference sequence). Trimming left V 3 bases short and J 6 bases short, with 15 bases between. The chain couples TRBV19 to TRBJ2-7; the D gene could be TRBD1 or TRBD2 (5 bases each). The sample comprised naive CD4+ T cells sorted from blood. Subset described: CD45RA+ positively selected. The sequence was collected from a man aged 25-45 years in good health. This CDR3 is CASSIGREYGEQYF. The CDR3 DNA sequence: TGTGCCAGTAGTATTGGCAGGGAGTATGGCGAGCAGTACTTC.